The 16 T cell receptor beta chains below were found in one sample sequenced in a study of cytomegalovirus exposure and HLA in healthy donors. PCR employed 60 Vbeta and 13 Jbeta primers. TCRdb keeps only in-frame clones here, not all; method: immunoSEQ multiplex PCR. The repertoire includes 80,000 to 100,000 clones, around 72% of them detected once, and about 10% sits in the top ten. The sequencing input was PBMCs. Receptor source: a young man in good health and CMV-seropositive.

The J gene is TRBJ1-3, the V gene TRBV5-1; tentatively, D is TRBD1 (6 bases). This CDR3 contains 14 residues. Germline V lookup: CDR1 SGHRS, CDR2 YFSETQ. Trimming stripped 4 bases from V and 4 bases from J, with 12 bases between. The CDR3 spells CASSLRDNGNTIYF. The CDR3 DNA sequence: TGCGCCAGCAGCCTCCGGGACAACGGAAACACCATATATTTT.

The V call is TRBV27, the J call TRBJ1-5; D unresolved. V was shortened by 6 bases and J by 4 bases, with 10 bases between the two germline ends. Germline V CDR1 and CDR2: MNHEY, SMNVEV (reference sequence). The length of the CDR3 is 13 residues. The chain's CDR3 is CASSFSPNQPQHF. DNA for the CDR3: TGTGCCAGCAGCTTCTCCCCGAATCAGCCCCAGCATTTT.

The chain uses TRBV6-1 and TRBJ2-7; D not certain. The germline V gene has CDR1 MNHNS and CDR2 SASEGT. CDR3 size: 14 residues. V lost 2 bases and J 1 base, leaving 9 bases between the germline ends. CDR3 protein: CASSERGPSYEQYF. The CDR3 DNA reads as TGTGCCAGCAGTGAACGAGGCCCTTCCTACGAGCAGTACTTC.

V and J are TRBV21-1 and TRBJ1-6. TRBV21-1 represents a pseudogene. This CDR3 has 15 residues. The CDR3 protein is CASSNDEGAGSPLHF. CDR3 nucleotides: TGTGCCAGCAGCAATGATGAGGGAGCGGGCTCACCCCTCCACTTT.

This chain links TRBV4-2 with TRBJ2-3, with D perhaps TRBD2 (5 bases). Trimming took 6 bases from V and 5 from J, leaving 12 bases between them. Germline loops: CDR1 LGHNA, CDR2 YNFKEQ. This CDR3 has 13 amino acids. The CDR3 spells CASSLNRGDTQYF. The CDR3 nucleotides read TGTGCCAGCAGTCTAAATCGGGGAGATACGCAGTATTTT.

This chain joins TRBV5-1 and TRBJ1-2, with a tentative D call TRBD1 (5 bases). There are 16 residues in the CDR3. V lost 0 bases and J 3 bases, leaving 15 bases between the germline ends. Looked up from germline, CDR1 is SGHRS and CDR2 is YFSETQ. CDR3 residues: CASSLGTQREYYGYTF. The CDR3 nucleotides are TGCGCCAGCAGCTTGGGGACACAGCGCGAATACTATGGCTACACCTTC.

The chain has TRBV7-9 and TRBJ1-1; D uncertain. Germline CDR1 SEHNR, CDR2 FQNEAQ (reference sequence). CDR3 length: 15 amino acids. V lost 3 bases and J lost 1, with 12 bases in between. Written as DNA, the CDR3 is TGTGCCAGCAGCTTCCCTGAGGGCGAGAACACTGAAGCTTTCTTT. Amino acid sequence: CASSFPEGENTEAFF.

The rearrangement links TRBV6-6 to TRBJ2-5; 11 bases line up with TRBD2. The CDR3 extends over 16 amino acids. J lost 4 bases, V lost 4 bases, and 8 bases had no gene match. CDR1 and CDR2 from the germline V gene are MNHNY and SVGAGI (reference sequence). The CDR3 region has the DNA TGTGCCAGCAGTTCCCCGGGTAGCGGGGGGGCAGAGACCCAGTACTTC. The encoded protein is CASSSPGSGGAETQYF.

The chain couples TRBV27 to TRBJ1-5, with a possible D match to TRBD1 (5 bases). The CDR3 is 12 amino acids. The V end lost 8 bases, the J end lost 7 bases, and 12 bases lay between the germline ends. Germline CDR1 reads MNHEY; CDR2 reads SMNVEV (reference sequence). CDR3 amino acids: CASARGGQPQHF. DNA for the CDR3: TGTGCCAGCGCGCGGGGGGGACAGCCCCAGCATTTT.

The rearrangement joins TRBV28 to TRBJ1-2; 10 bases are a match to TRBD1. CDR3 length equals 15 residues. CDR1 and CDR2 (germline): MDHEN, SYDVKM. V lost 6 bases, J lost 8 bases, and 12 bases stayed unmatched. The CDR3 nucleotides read TGTGCCAGCAGCCCTATGGGGACAGGGGCATGGGGCTACACCTTC. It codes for CASSPMGTGAWGYTF.

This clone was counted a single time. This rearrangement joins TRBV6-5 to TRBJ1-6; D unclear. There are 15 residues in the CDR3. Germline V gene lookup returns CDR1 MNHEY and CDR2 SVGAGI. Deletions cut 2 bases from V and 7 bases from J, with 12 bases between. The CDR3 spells CASSYTEGVNSPLHF. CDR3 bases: TGTGCCAGCAGTTACACCGAGGGTGTAAATTCACCCCTCCACTTT.

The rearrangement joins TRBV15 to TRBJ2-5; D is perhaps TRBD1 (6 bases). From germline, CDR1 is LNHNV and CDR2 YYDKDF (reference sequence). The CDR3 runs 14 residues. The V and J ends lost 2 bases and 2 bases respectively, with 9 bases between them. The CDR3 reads CATSRSGQQETQYF. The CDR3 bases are TGTGCCACCAGCAGATCCGGACAGCAAGAGACCCAGTACTTC.

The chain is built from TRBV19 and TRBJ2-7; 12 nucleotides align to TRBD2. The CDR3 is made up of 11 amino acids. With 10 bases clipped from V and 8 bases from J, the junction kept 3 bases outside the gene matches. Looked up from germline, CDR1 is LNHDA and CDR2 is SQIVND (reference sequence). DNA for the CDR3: TGTGCCACCCTAGCGGGGGGGAAGCAGTACTTC. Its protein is CATLAGGKQYF.

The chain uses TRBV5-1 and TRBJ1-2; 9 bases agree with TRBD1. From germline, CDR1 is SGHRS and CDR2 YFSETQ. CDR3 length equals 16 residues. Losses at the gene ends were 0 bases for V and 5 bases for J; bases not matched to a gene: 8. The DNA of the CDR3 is TGCGCCAGCAGCTTGGCTACGGGACAGGGAGTGTATGGCTACACCTTC. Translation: CASSLATGQGVYGYTF.

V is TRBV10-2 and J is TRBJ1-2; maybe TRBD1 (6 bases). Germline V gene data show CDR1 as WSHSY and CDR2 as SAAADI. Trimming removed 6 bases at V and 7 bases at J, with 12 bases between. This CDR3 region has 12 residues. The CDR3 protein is CASRTGSGGYTF. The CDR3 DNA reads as TGCGCCAGCAGAACAGGGTCGGGTGGCTACACCTTC.

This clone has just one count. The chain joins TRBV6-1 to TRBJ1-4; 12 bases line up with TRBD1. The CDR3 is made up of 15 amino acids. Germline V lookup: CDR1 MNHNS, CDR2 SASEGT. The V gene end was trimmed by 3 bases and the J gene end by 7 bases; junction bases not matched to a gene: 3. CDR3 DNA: TGTGCCAGCAGTGATCCGGGACAGGGGGCTGAAAAACTGTTTTTT. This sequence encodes CASSDPGQGAEKLFF.